These 9 T cell receptor beta chains were sequenced from one sample in a study of cytomegalovirus exposure and HLA in healthy donors. Amplification used 60 Vbeta primers and 13 Jbeta primers. Method: immunoSEQ multiplex PCR; TCRdb's copy keeps in-frame clones and lacks some. Of around 130,000 clones in the sample, around 78% are singletons; the top ten hold around 1.9%. Sequenced input: PBMCs. All receptors derive from a woman aged 50 to 60 in good health and CMV-seronegative.

The genes are TRBV7-8 and TRBJ1-2; perhaps TRBD1 as D (5 bases). The germline V and J ends were trimmed by 5 bases and 1 base, with 14 bases remaining between them. There are 15 residues in the CDR3. Germline lookup yields CDR1 SGHVS and CDR2 FQNEAQ. The CDR3 DNA sequence: TGTGCCAGCAGCCCGACAGAATTGAATAACTATGGCTACACCTTC. Its protein is CASSPTELNNYGYTF. Full variable domain (missing parts from reference TRBV7-8 and TRBJ1-2): GAGVSQSPRYKVAKRGQDVALRCDPISGHVSLFWYQQALGQGPEFLTYFQNEAQLDKSGLPSDRFFAERPEGSVSTLKIQRTQQEDSAVYLCASSPTELNNYGYTFGSGTRLTVV.

This clone appeared once. V is TRBV16 and J is TRBJ2-6, with unresolved D. The germline CDR1 and CDR2 sequences are KGHSY and FQNENV. The CDR3 totals 15 residues. Trimming stripped 4 bases from V and 0 bases from J, with 7 bases between. The chain's CDR3 is CASSPESSGANVLTF. CDR3 nucleotides: TGTGCCAGCAGCCCCGAGTCCTCTGGGGCCAACGTCCTGACTTTC.

This chain uses TRBV29-1 with TRBJ1-1, with D possibly being TRBD1 (5 bases). The CDR3 contains 14 residues. The V gene's germline CDR1 is SQVTM and CDR2 ANQGSEA. V was pared by 1 base and J by 0 bases, with 9 bases between. CDR3 sequence reads: CSVEAAGVNTEAFF. CDR3 bases: TGCAGCGTTGAAGCCGCGGGGGTGAACACTGAAGCTTTCTTT.

The chain joins TRBV19 to TRBJ2-7, with TRBD2 matching over 9 bases. CDR1 is LNHDA, CDR2 SQIVND, per germline (reference sequence). V gave up 10 bases and J gave up 3 bases; unmatched junction bases: 34. The length of the CDR3 is 22 residues. The CDR3 loop reads CATQINPKTGKGGRAYFYEQYV. The CDR3 bases are TGTGCCACCCAAATAAACCCTAAAACAGGGAAAGGCGGGAGGGCCTATTTCTACGAGCAGTACGTC.

This rearrangement joins TRBV28 to TRBJ2-7; 10 bases map to TRBD2. CDR1 and CDR2 from the germline V gene are MDHEN and SYDVKM. Losses at the gene ends were 4 bases for V and 6 bases for J; bases not matched to a gene: 6. The CDR3 has 14 amino acids. CDR3 coding DNA: TGTGCCAGCAGTTCTAGCGGGAGCTTCGGCGAGCAGTACGTC. This translates into CASSSSGSFGEQYV.

This chain links TRBV7-2 with TRBJ2-7; D is uncertain. The V end was cut by 4 bases, the J end by 0 bases, with 7 bases between. Germline V gene data show CDR1 as SGHTA and CDR2 as FQGNSA. This CDR3 region has 13 residues. In nucleotides, the CDR3 is TGTGCCAGCAGCTCCAGTGCCTCCTACGAGCAGTACTTC. Protein sequence: CASSSSASYEQYF.

The chain couples TRBV23-1 to TRBJ2-3, with D perhaps TRBD2 (6 bases). TRBV23-1 is an ORF; its function is uncertain. The V end was cut by 6 bases, the J end by 2 bases, with 15 bases between. This CDR3 has 15 residues. CDR3 loop: CASRGTGRHTDTQYF. CDR3 bases: TGCGCCAGCAGGGGCACGGGGAGGCACACAGATACGCAGTATTTT.

CDR3 region: CAISGLERGSYEQYF. CDR3 DNA sequence: TGTGCCATCAGTGGCCTCGAGAGGGGGTCCTACGAGCAGTACTTC. The gene calls are TRBV10-3 and TRBJ2-7; weak D call: TRBD1 (6 bases). Germline CDR1 and CDR2: ENHRY and SYGVKD. The ends were cut back, 4 bases at V and 1 base at J, with 14 bases in the middle. The CDR3 is 15 amino acids.

The chain employs TRBV7-3 and TRBJ1-6; tentatively, D is TRBD1 (6 bases). The CDR3 covers 15 residues. Trimming took 4 bases from V and 1 from J, leaving 8 bases between them. CDR1 and CDR2 (germline): SGHTA, FQGTGA. As DNA, the CDR3 is TGTGCCAGCAGCTCCCAGGGGTCCTATAATTCACCCCTCCACTTT. Its protein product is CASSSQGSYNSPLHF.